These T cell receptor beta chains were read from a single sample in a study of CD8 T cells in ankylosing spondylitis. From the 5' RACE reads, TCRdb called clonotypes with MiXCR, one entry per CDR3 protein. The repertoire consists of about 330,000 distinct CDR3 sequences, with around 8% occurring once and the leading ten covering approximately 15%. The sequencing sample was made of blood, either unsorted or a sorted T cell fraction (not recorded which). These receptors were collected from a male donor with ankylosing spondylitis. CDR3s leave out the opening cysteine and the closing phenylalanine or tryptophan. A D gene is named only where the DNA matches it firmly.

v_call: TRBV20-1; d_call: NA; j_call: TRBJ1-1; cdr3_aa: SARVGGTEAF
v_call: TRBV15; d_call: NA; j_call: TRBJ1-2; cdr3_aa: ATSSDLYGYT
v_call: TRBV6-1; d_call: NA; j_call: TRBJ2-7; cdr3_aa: ASSENREAPYFVSYEQY
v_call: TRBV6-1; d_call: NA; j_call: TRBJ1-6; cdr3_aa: ASRRQVLMTPLH
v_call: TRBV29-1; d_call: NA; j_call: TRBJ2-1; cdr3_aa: SGSNNEQF
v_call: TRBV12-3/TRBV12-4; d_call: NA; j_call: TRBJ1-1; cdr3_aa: ASSRPTGGLNTEAF
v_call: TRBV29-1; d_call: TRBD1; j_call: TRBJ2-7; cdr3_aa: SADGQGNEQY
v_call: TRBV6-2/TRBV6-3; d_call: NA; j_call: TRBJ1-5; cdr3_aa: ASRDLVTQPQH
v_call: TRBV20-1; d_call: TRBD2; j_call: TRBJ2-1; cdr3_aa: CASGRLAGSSYNEQF
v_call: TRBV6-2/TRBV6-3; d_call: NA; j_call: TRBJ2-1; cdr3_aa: ASSLSADNEQF
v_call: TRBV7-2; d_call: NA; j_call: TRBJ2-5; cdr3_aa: ASSRSVGLETQY
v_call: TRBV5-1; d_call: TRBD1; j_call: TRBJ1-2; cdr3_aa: ASSVQGAVGYT
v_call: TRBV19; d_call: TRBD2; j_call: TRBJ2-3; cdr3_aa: ASSIETSGSDTQY
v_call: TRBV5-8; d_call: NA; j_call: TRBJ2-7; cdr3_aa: ASSLRVAYYEQY
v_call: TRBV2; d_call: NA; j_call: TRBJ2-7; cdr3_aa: ASSEGVGEQY
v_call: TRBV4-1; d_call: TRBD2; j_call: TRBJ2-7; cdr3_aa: ASSQETGGASYEQY
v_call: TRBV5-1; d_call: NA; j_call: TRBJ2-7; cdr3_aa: ASSLGGVKDEQY
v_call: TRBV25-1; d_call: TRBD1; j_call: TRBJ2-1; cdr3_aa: ASSGDRERLNEQF
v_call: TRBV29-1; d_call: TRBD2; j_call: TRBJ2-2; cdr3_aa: SATNSGRSGTGELF
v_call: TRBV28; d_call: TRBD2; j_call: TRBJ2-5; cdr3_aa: ASSRRLAGGRETQY
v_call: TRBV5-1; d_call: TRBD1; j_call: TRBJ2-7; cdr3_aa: ASSSRTGGYYEQY
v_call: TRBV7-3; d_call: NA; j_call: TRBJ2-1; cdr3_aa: ASSLARVGSDEQF
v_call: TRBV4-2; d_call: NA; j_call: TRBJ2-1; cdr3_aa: ASSQDLRGSSYNEQF
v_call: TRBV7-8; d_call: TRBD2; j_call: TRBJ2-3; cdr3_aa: ASSFSDIAGTALTDTQY
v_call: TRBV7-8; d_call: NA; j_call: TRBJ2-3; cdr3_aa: ASSLAGTQY
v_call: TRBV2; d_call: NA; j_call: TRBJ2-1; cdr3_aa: ASSGRDGEQF
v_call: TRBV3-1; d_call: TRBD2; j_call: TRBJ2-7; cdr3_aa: ASSPVAGIYEQY
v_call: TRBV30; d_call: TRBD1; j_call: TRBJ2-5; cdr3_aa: AWRGAGGRETQY
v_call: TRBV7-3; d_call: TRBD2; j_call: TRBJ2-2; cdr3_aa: ASSLSLAGAGELF
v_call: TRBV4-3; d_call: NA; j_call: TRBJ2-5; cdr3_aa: ASSRRVGETQY
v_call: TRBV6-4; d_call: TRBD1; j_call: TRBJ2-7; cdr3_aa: ASRPSGTGVHEQY
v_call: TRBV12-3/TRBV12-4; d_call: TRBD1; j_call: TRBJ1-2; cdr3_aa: ASTRDSYGYT
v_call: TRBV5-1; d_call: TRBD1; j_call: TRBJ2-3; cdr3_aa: ASSSTGQSTDTQY
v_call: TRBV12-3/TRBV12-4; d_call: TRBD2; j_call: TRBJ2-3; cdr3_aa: ASSLVLAAGDTQY
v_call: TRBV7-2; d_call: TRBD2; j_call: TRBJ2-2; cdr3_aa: ASSWLAGVIGGELF
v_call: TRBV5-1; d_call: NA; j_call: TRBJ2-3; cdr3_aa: ASSSNGMPYTDTQY
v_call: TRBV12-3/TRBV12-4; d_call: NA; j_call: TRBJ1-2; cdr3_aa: ASSLDGSIYGYT
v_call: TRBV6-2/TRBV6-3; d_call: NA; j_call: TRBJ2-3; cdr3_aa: ASRTPLTDTQY
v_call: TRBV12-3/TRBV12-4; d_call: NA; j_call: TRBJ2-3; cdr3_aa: ASSFPRRTDTQY
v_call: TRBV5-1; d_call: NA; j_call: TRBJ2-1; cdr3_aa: ASSLVGAGFNEQF
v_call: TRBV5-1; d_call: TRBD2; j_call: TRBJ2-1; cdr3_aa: ASSLGLADPNEQF
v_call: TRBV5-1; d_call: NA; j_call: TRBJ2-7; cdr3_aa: ASSLEEVSYEQY
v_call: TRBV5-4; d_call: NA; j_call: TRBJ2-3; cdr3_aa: ASSSYHGTDTQY
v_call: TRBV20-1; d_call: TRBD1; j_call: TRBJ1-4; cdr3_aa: SAFHRQGDNEKLF
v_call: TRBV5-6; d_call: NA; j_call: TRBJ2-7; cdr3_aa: ASSLDPRTEQY
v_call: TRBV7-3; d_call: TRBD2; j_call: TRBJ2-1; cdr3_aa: ASSLMGGPLGEQF
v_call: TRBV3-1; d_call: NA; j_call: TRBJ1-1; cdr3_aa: ASSLQGDSEAF
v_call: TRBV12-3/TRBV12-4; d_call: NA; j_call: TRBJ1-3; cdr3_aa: ASSLARSSGNTIY
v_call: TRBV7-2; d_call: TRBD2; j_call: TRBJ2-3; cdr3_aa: ASSLLLAGSSTDTQY
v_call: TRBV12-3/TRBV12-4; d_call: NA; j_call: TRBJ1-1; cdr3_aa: ASIFGGGNTEAF
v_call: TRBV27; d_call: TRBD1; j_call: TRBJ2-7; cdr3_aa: ASTGGNEQY
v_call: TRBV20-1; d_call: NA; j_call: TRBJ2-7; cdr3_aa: SAERWGEGEQY
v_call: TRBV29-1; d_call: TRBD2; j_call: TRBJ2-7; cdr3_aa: SGRIATSGFYEQY
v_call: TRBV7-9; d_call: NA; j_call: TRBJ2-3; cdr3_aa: ASSLEGPLGADTQY
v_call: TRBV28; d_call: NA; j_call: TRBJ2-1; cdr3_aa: ASSLLLTTKYNEQF
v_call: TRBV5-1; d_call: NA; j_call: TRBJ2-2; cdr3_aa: ASSSLTQGNTGELF
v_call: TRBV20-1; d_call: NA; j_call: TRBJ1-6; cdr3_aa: SATLPNSPLH